The clone carrying this TCR beta chain was counted ten times or more. This entry belongs to a study of Graves' ophthalmopathy and Graves' hyperthyroidism. Turning to the study itself: Peripheral blood (taken before any treatment) was collected at initial diagnosis.

The authors used Ficoll-Paque density gradient centrifugation to separate PBMCs. The input was 7.5 to 10 ml of fresh peripheral blood. Trimming left V 1 base short and J 12 bases short, with 13 bases between. This CDR3 spans 13 amino acids. Using RNA transcripts, the TCR beta CDR3 regions were amplified. After a first-round RT-PCR with HTBI primers, a second-round multiplex PCR was run. TCRdb ran MiXCR on the multiplex PCR reads and lists one entry per CDR3 protein. The table has 500,000 to 700,000 distinct CDR3 sequences, approximately 21% seen once; the top ten hold more than 5.5%. The TCR was taken from a woman between 18 and 29 years old with stable Graves' hyperthyroidism. Some clones in this sample may be carry-over from other donors' samples. The J gene is TRBJ1-5, the V gene TRBV12-3 or TRBV12-4; D possibly corresponds to TRBD1 (5 bases). Sequencing was performed on peripheral blood. The CDR3: CASSLVTVSLQHF. DNA for the CDR3: TGTGCCAGCAGTTTAGTGACAGTATCTCTCCAGCATTTT.